The rows below give T cell receptor beta chains drawn from one sample of a study of beta chain features in type 1 diabetes. Produced via immunoSEQ multiplex PCR; TCRdb's table is partial and in-frame only. The sample lists nearly 700,000 clones, 10% to 15% occurring once. The source material was naive CD4+ T cells from blood. All receptors derive from a man younger than 35 with type 1 diabetes. Each CDR3 is given with its conserved first and last residue. D genes are given only for firm matches. A row's size may be missing; if present it is once, few, many or a size class.

J | size | V | D | length | DNA | CDR3
TRBJ2-3 | NA | TRBV7-2 | TRBD2 | 16 | TGTGCCAGCAGCCGCCCGGGACTAGCGGGGGGAAATACGCAGTATTTT | CASSRPGLAGGNTQYF
TRBJ2-5 | NA | TRBV11-2 | NA | 14 | TGTGCCAGCAGCTTAGTTGGGTTGGGGGAGACCCAGTACTTC | CASSLVGLGETQYF
TRBJ2-1 | few | TRBV7-2 | TRBD1 | 14 | TGTGCCAGCGGTGACAGGGGGGACAACAATGAGCAGTTCTTC | CASGDRGDNNEQFF
TRBJ2-5 | few | TRBV7-9 | NA | 16 | TGTGCCAGCAGCTTGCGGACTCGCCCGGGTGGGGAGACCCAGTACTTC | CASSLRTRPGGETQYF
TRBJ1-2 | few | TRBV5-4 | NA | 14 | TGTGCCAGCAGCTTGTTAGGACAGAACTATGGCTACACCTTC | CASSLLGQNYGYTF
TRBJ1-1 | NA | TRBV29-1 | NA | 11 | TGCAGCGTTCTCGGAAGGGGTGAAGCTTTCTTT | CSVLGRGEAFF
TRBJ1-2 | few | TRBV28 | NA | 12 | TGTGCCAGCACCTTCGGAAACTATGGCTACACCTTC | CASTFGNYGYTF
TRBJ2-5 | NA | TRBV5-4 | TRBD1 | 15 | TGTGCCAGCAGCCCCCAGGGGGCGGCCCAGAGTACCCAGTACTTC | CASSPQGAAQSTQYF
TRBJ1-1 | NA | TRBV18 | TRBD1 | 15 | TGTGCCAGCTCATCCCAGGACAGGGGCGGCACTGAAGCTTTCTTT | CASSSQDRGGTEAFF
TRBJ1-2 | NA | TRBV5-1 | NA | 13 | TGCGCCAGCAGCTTCACGGCCGACTATGGCTACACCTTC | CASSFTADYGYTF
TRBJ1-2 | few | TRBV9 | NA | 12 | TGTGCCAGCAGCGTTACTAACTATGGCTACACCTTC | CASSVTNYGYTF
TRBJ1-1 | NA | TRBV27 | NA | 13 | TGTGCCAGCGGGACTAGGATGAACACTGAAGCTTTCTTT | CASGTRMNTEAFF
TRBJ2-7 | NA | TRBV14 | TRBD1 | 14 | TGTGCCAGCAGCTCCCGGACAGGGACCTACGAGCAGTACTTC | CASSSRTGTYEQYF
TRBJ2-5 | few | TRBV4-1 | TRBD2 | 19 | TGCGCCAGCAGCCAAGCAGGGGGGCTAGCGGGGAAGGTCGCGGAGACCCAGTACTTC | CASSQAGGLAGKVAETQYF
TRBJ2-1 | few | TRBV30 | NA | 10 | TGTGCCTGGGCCCAGGGTGAGCAGTTCTTC | CAWAQGEQFF
TRBJ1-2 | few | TRBV25-1 | TRBD1 | 14 | TGTGCCAGCAGTGAATTACAGGGGGCCTTTGGCTACACCTTC | CASSELQGAFGYTF
TRBJ2-6 | NA | TRBV2 | TRBD1 | 18 | TGTGCCAGCAGTGAGCGAGGGACAGGGGGCGCTGGGGCCAACGTCCTGACTTTC | CASSERGTGGAGANVLTF
TRBJ1-1 | NA | TRBV28 | NA | 14 | TGTGCCAGCAGTTTGTCCCAGGGGAACACTGAAGCTTTCTTT | CASSLSQGNTEAFF
TRBJ1-5 | few | TRBV30 | NA | 12 | TGTGCCTCTAGGACGCGAGGTCAGCCCCAGCATTTT | CASRTRGQPQHF
TRBJ2-1 | NA | TRBV19 | NA | 13 | TGTGCCAGTTCGTTATCAGGGCCCGGGGACGCGTTCTTC | CASSLSGPGDAFF
TRBJ1-5 | NA | TRBV27 | NA | 13 | TGTGCCAGCAGTTTGGGCGGGGACCAGCCCCAGCATTTT | CASSLGGDQPQHF
TRBJ2-7 | NA | TRBV10-3 | NA | 14 | TGTGCCATCAGTGAGCAGTTGCCTTCCTACGAGCAGTACTTC | CAISEQLPSYEQYF
TRBJ1-2 | NA | TRBV7-9 | NA | 14 | TGTGCCAGCAGCTTAGTGGCAGGGAGCTATGGCTACACCTTC | CASSLVAGSYGYTF
TRBJ1-2 | few | TRBV25-1 | NA | 13 | TGTGCCAGCAGCCCCCCGGGCCTATTTGGCTACACCTTC | CASSPPGLFGYTF
TRBJ2-1 | NA | TRBV19 | TRBD2 | 14 | TGTGCCAGTAGTCTAGAAGCGGGGTTGAATGAGCAGTTCTTC | CASSLEAGLNEQFF
TRBJ1-1 | few | TRBV30 | NA | 14 | TGTGCCTGGAGTCCCGGCATCGTGGACACTGAAGCTTTCTTT | CAWSPGIVDTEAFF
TRBJ2-7 | few | TRBV28 | TRBD1 | 13 | TGTGCCAGCAGATTACAGGGGGCGGACGAGCAGTACTTC | CASRLQGADEQYF
TRBJ1-2 | few | TRBV20-1 | NA | 10 | TGCAGTGCTAGTGGGCCACGGTCCTTCTTC | CSASGPRSFF
TRBJ1-1 | few | TRBV28 | TRBD1 | 15 | TGTGCCAGCACCTTACAGGGGGCGCGAGGCACTGAAGCTTTCTTT | CASTLQGARGTEAFF
TRBJ1-5 | few | TRBV30 | NA | 14 | TGTGCCTGGGCTTTGGGGCTAAGCAATCAGCCCCAGCATTTT | CAWALGLSNQPQHF
TRBJ2-1 | NA | TRBV6-6 | NA | 14 | TGTGCCAGCAGTTACGAGGGGCCTTACAATGAGCAGTTCTTC | CASSYEGPYNEQFF
TRBJ2-5 | few | TRBV7-9 | NA | 11 | TGTGCCAGCAGCTATCAAGAGACCCAGTACTTC | CASSYQETQYF
TRBJ1-1 | few | TRBV5-4 | TRBD1 | 14 | TGTGCCAGCAGCCTGAAGACAGGGGGTTCTGAAGCTTTCTTT | CASSLKTGGSEAFF
TRBJ2-2 | NA | TRBV5-1 | NA | 13 | TGCGCCAGCAGCCTCCTAAACACCGGGGAGCTGTTTTTT | CASSLLNTGELFF
TRBJ2-5 | NA | TRBV10-1 | NA | 13 | TGCGCCAGCAGTGGACAGTCCCAAGAGACCCAGTACTTC | CASSGQSQETQYF
TRBJ2-7 | few | TRBV5-1 | TRBD1 | 14 | TGCGCCAGCCGGCTCCGGGACAGGGCCGACGAGCAGTACTTC | CASRLRDRADEQYF
TRBJ1-1 | few | TRBV7-9 | NA | 12 | TGTGCCAGCACTCAGGAGAACACTGAAGCTTTCTTT | CASTQENTEAFF
TRBJ2-7 | few | TRBV7-9 | TRBD1 | 15 | TGTGCCAGCAGCTTTTCCAGGGGGCGAAATTGGGAGCAGTACTTC | CASSFSRGRNWEQYF
TRBJ2-3 | few | TRBV30 | TRBD2 | 15 | TGTGCCTGGAGTGTTCGACTAGCGGTAACAGATACGCAGTATTTT | CAWSVRLAVTDTQYF
TRBJ2-3 | few | TRBV28 | NA | 11 | TGTGCCAGCAGTCCAACAGATACGCAGTATTTT | CASSPTDTQYF
TRBJ2-5 | NA | TRBV15 | NA | 12 | TGTGCCACCAGCAGAGATCGTGGGACCCAGCACTTC | CATSRDRGTQHF
TRBJ1-5 | NA | TRBV6-1 | NA | 13 | TGTGCCAGCCATGAAGTATGGACTCAGCCCCAGCATTTT | CASHEVWTQPQHF
TRBJ2-3 | NA | TRBV5-1 | NA | 15 | TGCGCCAGCAGCCTAGCAGGGGGGAGCCCAGATACGCAGTATTTT | CASSLAGGSPDTQYF
TRBJ2-1 | few | TRBV6-1 | NA | 14 | TGTGCCAGCACCGGTCGGGAACCCTACAATGAGCAGTTCTTC | CASTGREPYNEQFF
TRBJ2-7 | few | TRBV15 | NA | 13 | TGTGCCACCAGCAGGGACATGAGCTACGAGCAGTACTTC | CATSRDMSYEQYF
TRBJ1-2 | few | TRBV14 | NA | 13 | TGTGCCAGCAGCCAAGATAGTGCCGGAAGCTACACCTTC | CASSQDSAGSYTF
TRBJ2-5 | NA | TRBV19 | NA | 12 | TGTGCCAGCTCCGGTAACCTAGGGACCCAGTACTTC | CASSGNLGTQYF
TRBJ1-1 | NA | TRBV12-5 | TRBD1 | 16 | TGTGCTAGTGGTTTGGTCCTGGGACAGAGCCACACTGAAGCTTTCTTT | CASGLVLGQSHTEAFF
TRBJ2-2 | NA | TRBV30 | NA | 13 | TGTGCCTCCAGGGGGGGAAACACCGGGGAGCTGTTTTTT | CASRGGNTGELFF
TRBJ1-3 | NA | TRBV13 | NA | 15 | TGTGCCAGCAGCTCGACACCAGTCTCTGGAAACACCATATATTTT | CASSSTPVSGNTIYF
TRBJ2-2 | few | TRBV4-1 | NA | 15 | TGCGCCAGCAGCCGATCCCAGGGGGGGACCGGGGAGCTGTTTTTT | CASSRSQGGTGELFF
TRBJ2-6 | NA | TRBV6-6 | NA | 16 | TGTGCCAGCAGTTACCTTCAGTCCTCTGGGGCCAACGTCCTGACTTTC | CASSYLQSSGANVLTF
TRBJ2-7 | few | TRBV30 | TRBD1 | 14 | TGTGCCTGGAGTGTGGGACAGGGATTTTACGAGCAGTACTTC | CAWSVGQGFYEQYF